These T cell receptor beta chains were read from a single sample in a study of CD8 T cells in Susac syndrome. In TCRdb, the immunoSEQ multiplex PCR reads were re-called with MiXCR into one record per CDR3 protein. Here the sample spans about 76,000 distinct CDR3 sequences, 90% to 95% being singletons. The specimen sequenced was CD8+ T cells from PBMCs. These receptors all stem from a human donor with Susac syndrome. Both conserved end residues are part of each CDR3. A D gene is named only where the DNA matches it firmly. Rows may omit the clone size; those that give it use once, few, many or a size class.

15,NA,TRBJ1-2,NA,TRBV5-1,TGCGCCAGCAGCTTGGCTCCGGACACTGTCTATGGCTACACCTTC,CASSLAPDTVYGYTF
15,TRBD1,TRBJ2-7,NA,TRBV20-1,TGCAGTGCTAGAGATCCCGGGACAGGGCCCTACGAGCAGTACTTC,CSARDPGTGPYEQYF
15,TRBD2,TRBJ2-7,few,TRBV29-1,TGCAGCGTTGAAGGGGCTAGCGGGAATATCTACGAGCAGTACTTC,CSVEGASGNIYEQYF
16,NA,TRBJ2-2,NA,TRBV7-9,TGTGCCAGCAGCCCCCTGTACTTCGCGAACACCGGGGAGCTGTTTTTT,CASSPLYFANTGELFF
17,TRBD2,TRBJ2-5,NA,TRBV19,TGTGCCAGTAGAAGGACTAGCGGGGGGGATCGGGAAGAGACCCAGTACTTC,CASRRTSGGDREETQYF
14,TRBD1,TRBJ2-7,NA,TRBV20-1,TGCAGTGCTACTACCGGGACAGCCACCTACGAGCAGTACTTC,CSATTGTATYEQYF
15,NA,TRBJ2-2,NA,TRBV29-1,TGCAGCGTTGAAGTAGGCCATTCCAACACCGGGGAGCTGTTTTTT,CSVEVGHSNTGELFF
15,NA,TRBJ1-1,NA,TRBV7-2,TGTGCCAGCAGCTTAGCCCCGACAGGGAACACTGAAGCTTTCTTT,CASSLAPTGNTEAFF
11,NA,TRBJ2-1,NA,TRBV19,TGTGCCAGTTCCACCGGCAATGAGCAGTTCTTC,CASSTGNEQFF
19,TRBD2,TRBJ2-6,NA,TRBV7-9,TGTGCCAGCAGCTGGCCGACTAGCGGGGGGCGTAGAGGGGCCAACGTCCTGACTTTC,CASSWPTSGGRRGANVLTF
16,TRBD1,TRBJ1-1,NA,TRBV29-1,TGCAGCGTTGAGGACAGGGGATCCAGGACGAGCACTGAAGCTTTCTTT,CSVEDRGSRTSTEAFF
14,NA,TRBJ1-6,NA,TRBV13,TGTGCCAGCAGCTTAGGGGTGACAGGTTCACCCCTCCACTTT,CASSLGVTGSPLHF
13,NA,TRBJ1-1,NA,TRBV5-1,TGCGCCAGCAGCCCACTATTCGGGGTTGAAGCTTTCTTT,CASSPLFGVEAFF
13,NA,TRBJ2-1,NA,TRBV6-1,TGTGCCAGCAGGGACCCGGGGCGCTATGAGCAGTTCTTC,CASRDPGRYEQFF
16,NA,TRBJ2-1,NA,TRBV7-9,TGTGCCAGCAGCTTAGCCGGGCCCAAACCTTACAATGAGCAGTTCTTC,CASSLAGPKPYNEQFF
17,NA,TRBJ2-3,once,TRBV20-1,TGCAGTGCTAGAGATACCAGGACGGTTCCAGTGGGAGATACGCAGTATTTT,CSARDTRTVPVGDTQYF
15,NA,TRBJ2-5,NA,TRBV3-1,TGTGCCAGCAGCCCATGGCAGGGCGCTCAAGAGACCCAGTACTTC,CASSPWQGAQETQYF
12,NA,TRBJ2-3,once,TRBV6-2/TRBV6-3,TGTGCCAGCAGTCCCATAATATACGCGCAGTATTTT,CASSPIIYAQYF
15,TRBD1,TRBJ1-5,NA,TRBV30,TGTGCCTGGAGTGGAGGGGGCGCGAGCAATCAGCCCCAGCATTTT,CAWSGGGASNQPQHF
12,NA,TRBJ1-1,NA,TRBV7-2,TGTGCCAGCAGCTTCTACGGGACTGAAGCTTTCTTT,CASSFYGTEAFF
15,TRBD1,TRBJ2-1,NA,TRBV20-1,TGCAGTGCTAGTCCAACAGGGGGATCCTACAATGAGCAGTTCTTC,CSASPTGGSYNEQFF
16,NA,TRBJ2-3,NA,TRBV7-8,TGTGCCAGCAGCATTTACTCCGGGGTGGGGGCAGATACGCAGTATTTT,CASSIYSGVGADTQYF
15,NA,TRBJ2-6,NA,TRBV15,TGTGCCACCAGCAGAGCAGGGTCTGGGGCCAACGTCCTGACTTTC,CATSRAGSGANVLTF
14,TRBD2,TRBJ2-5,NA,TRBV6-1,TGTGCCAGCAGTGAAATGCGGGGGGCAGAGACCCAGTACTTC,CASSEMRGAETQYF
16,TRBD1,TRBJ2-5,NA,TRBV5-1,TGCGCCAGCAGCTCGAATCCGGGACAGGGCCCAGAGACCCAGTACTTC,CASSSNPGQGPETQYF
14,NA,TRBJ2-2,once,TRBV10-3,TGTGCCACCACAGGGCAGGGGAACACCGGGGAGCTGTTTTTT,CATTGQGNTGELFF
14,TRBD1,TRBJ2-7,NA,TRBV7-6,TGTGCCAGCAGCCCCAAAGGACAGGCCTACGAGCAGTACTTC,CASSPKGQAYEQYF
16,NA,TRBJ2-5,NA,TRBV6-1,TGTGCCAGCAGTGAACACCTTACACGATACCAAGAGACCCAGTACTTC,CASSEHLTRYQETQYF
16,NA,TRBJ2-7,NA,TRBV4-2,TGTGCCAGCAGCCAAGAGCAGGGTAGTACTCGATACGAGCAGTACTTC,CASSQEQGSTRYEQYF
15,TRBD2,TRBJ2-1,NA,TRBV3-1,TGTGCCAGCAGCGGGACTAGCGGGGGGGCCTATGAGCAGTTCTTC,CASSGTSGGAYEQFF
14,TRBD2,TRBJ2-5,NA,TRBV20-1,TGCAGTGCCCCTACTAGCGGAAACCAAGAGACCCAGTACTTC,CSAPTSGNQETQYF
14,TRBD2,TRBJ2-5,once,TRBV14,TGTGCCAGCAGCCAACCGACGGGCTCGGGGGGCCAGTACTTC,CASSQPTGSGGQYF
15,NA,TRBJ1-2,NA,TRBV5-1,TGCGCCAGCAGCTTGGACACAACAGGCAACTATGGCTACACCTTC,CASSLDTTGNYGYTF
14,NA,TRBJ1-1,few,TRBV19,TGTGCCAGTAGTAGTACAGGAGGCGGCACTGAAGCTTTCTTT,CASSSTGGGTEAFF
14,TRBD2,TRBJ2-3,NA,TRBV19,TGTGCCAGTTCAGGGACTAGCGGCACAGATACGCAGTATTTT,CASSGTSGTDTQYF
14,TRBD1,TRBJ1-2,NA,TRBV12-3/TRBV12-4,TGTGCCAGCAGTTTAGGTGAGAGGGGGCACGGCTACACCTTC,CASSLGERGHGYTF
13,NA,TRBJ1-6,NA,TRBV30,TGTGCCTGGAGTGTCGGGAGTAATTCACCCCTCCACTTT,CAWSVGSNSPLHF
16,TRBD2,TRBJ2-2,NA,TRBV7-9,TGTGCCAGCAGACCTACTAGCGGGAGGAACACCGGGGAGCTGTTTTTT,CASRPTSGRNTGELFF